Listed here are 27 T cell receptor beta chains from one sample, sequenced in a study of blood T cell repertoires in COVID-19. Profiling relied on immunoSEQ multiplex PCR, and the TCRdb table lists in-frame clones only, not all of them. Among around 54,000 clones listed, around 80% were seen once. The specimen was PBMCs or T cells enriched from blood (not recorded which). These TCRs come from a woman aged 45-65 years with acute COVID-19.

The genes are TRBV5-5 and TRBJ2-7; D gene ambiguous. CDR1 is SGHKS, CDR2 YYEKEE, per germline (reference sequence). V was clipped by 4 bases and J by 1 base, with 21 bases between them. The CDR3 has 17 residues. The CDR3 is CASSQSSLSRRSYEQYF. In DNA, the CDR3 is TGTGCCAGCAGCCAATCTTCCTTGAGCCGGAGATCCTACGAGCAGTACTTC.

The chain uses TRBV10-3 and TRBJ2-5; TRBD1 agrees at 10 bases. The CDR3 runs to 15 residues. V dropped 6 bases and J dropped 4; count of bases not matched to a gene: 8. Germline values: CDR1 ENHRY, CDR2 SYGVKD. CDR3 sequence reads: CAISDRGREGETQYF. CDR3 in DNA: TGTGCCATCAGCGACAGGGGGCGCGAAGGAGAGACCCAGTACTTC.

On this clone itself: An end of the junction does not agree with germline; a read error may underlie this. The genes are TRBV2 and TRBJ2-7, with 7 bases that match TRBD2. CDR3 length equals 15 residues. CDR1 is SNHLY, CDR2 FYNNEI, per germline. CDR3 loop: CASGRESGAHPSAVF. For the CDR3, the DNA is TGTGCCAGCGGACGGGAAAGCGGGGCCCACCCGTCGGCTGTCTTC.

The gene calls are TRBV10-1 and TRBJ2-7, with a weak D call TRBD2 (6 bases). The germline V and J ends were trimmed by 6 bases and 3 bases, with 24 bases remaining between them. Germline assignment: CDR1 WNHNN and CDR2 SYGVQD (reference sequence). CDR3 length: 17 residues. CDR3 sequence: CASRGGVGQPTGYEQYF. CDR3 sequence (DNA): TGCGCCAGCAGGGGAGGCGTGGGCCAACCCACGGGCTACGAGCAGTACTTC.

The J gene is TRBJ2-3, the V gene TRBV27, with a tentative D call TRBD2 (6 bases). Germline V gene sequence: CDR1 MNHEY, CDR2 SMNVEV (reference sequence). V shed 2 bases and J shed 4 bases, with 10 bases lying between them. This CDR3 spans 14 amino acids. The CDR3 DNA reads as TGTGCCAGCAGTTTACGGCCGGGGGCAGATACGCAGTATTTT. Its protein is CASSLRPGADTQYF.

The chain carries TRBV19 and TRBJ1-4; 7 bases are a match to TRBD1. Germline V gene lookup returns CDR1 LNHDA and CDR2 SQIVND (reference sequence). The CDR3 spans 15 residues. V was pared by 7 bases and J by 8 bases, with 13 bases of the junction left unmatched. Here the CDR3 reads CASNSRQGAGEKLFF. CDR3 in DNA: TGTGCCAGTAATTCTAGACAGGGAGCGGGCGAAAAACTGTTTTTT.

The gene calls are TRBV30 and TRBJ2-3; D unclear. The ends were cut back, 4 bases at V and 5 bases at J, with 13 bases in the middle. The germline CDR1 and CDR2 sequences are GTSNPN and SVGIG (reference sequence). CDR3 length equals 13 residues. CDR3 region: CAWIPRVVDTQYF. In DNA, the CDR3 is TGTGCCTGGATCCCGCGTGTGGTAGATACGCAGTATTTT.

This rearrangement joins TRBV7-9 to TRBJ1-5; TRBD1 is a possible D gene (6 bases). Germline-derived CDR1 and CDR2 are SEHNR and FQNEAQ (reference sequence). This CDR3 has 16 residues. V was pared by 5 bases and J by 3 bases, with 17 bases between. This CDR3 reads CASSPSTGLSNQPQHF. CDR3 in DNA: TGTGCCAGCAGCCCCTCGACAGGTCTATCCAATCAGCCCCAGCATTTT.

V is TRBV5-5 and J is TRBJ2-7; a possible D gene is TRBD2 (5 bases). Per the germline V gene, CDR1 is SGHKS and CDR2 is YYEKEE (reference sequence). V lost 4 bases and J 3 bases, leaving 14 bases between the germline ends. This CDR3 contains 14 residues. The CDR3 spells CASSAHPSGYEQYF. The CDR3 region has the DNA TGTGCCAGCAGCGCCCACCCAAGCGGCTACGAGCAGTACTTC.

The chain is built from TRBV29-1 and TRBJ1-5; D is perhaps TRBD1 (5 bases). Germline V gives CDR1 SQVTM, CDR2 ANQGSEA. Trimming shortened V by 4 bases and J by 2 bases, and 9 bases separated the two germline ends. The CDR3 totals 13 residues. This CDR3 is CSVGSGGNQPQHF. CDR3 coding DNA: TGCAGCGTTGGTTCGGGGGGCAATCAGCCCCAGCATTTT.

The chain combines TRBV6-5 with TRBJ2-1, with D maybe TRBD1 (5 bases). Germline values: CDR1 MNHEY, CDR2 SVGAGI. This CDR3 region has 15 residues. With 0 bases removed from V and 8 bases from J, the gap between germline ends came to 14 bases. CDR3 coding DNA: TGTGCCAGCAGTTACTCGGTCCAGGGTGGCGATGAGCAGTTCTTC. Translating it yields CASSYSVQGGDEQFF.

The chain employs TRBV5-1 and TRBJ2-1; possible D gene TRBD1, 6 bases. The V end was cut by 0 bases, the J end by 10 bases, with 17 bases between. CDR3 size: 15 residues. Per germline, CDR1 SGHRS and CDR2 YFSETQ. CDR3 residues: CASSLVGGSEGEQFF. CDR3 DNA sequence: TGCGCCAGCAGCTTGGTTGGGGGCAGTGAAGGGGAGCAGTTCTTC.

In nucleotides, the CDR3 is TGTGCCAGCAGTGAATCGGGGGGTACGGCCTACGAGCAGTACTTC. Protein product: CASSESGGTAYEQYF. The gene calls are TRBV6-1 and TRBJ2-7, with 7 bases fitting TRBD2. CDR3 size: 15 residues. V shed 2 bases and J 2 bases; nucleotides not matched to a gene: 6. The germline V gene has CDR1 MNHNS and CDR2 SASEGT.

This chain links TRBV25-1 with TRBJ1-1, with D unresolved. This CDR3 has 12 amino acids. V was trimmed by 5 bases and J by 0 bases, leaving 4 bases between them. CDR1 and CDR2 (germline): MGHDK, SYGVNS. The CDR3 sequence is CASSTVNTEAFF. CDR3 in DNA: TGTGCCAGCAGTACAGTGAACACTGAAGCTTTCTTT.

This chain connects TRBV11-3 to TRBJ2-3, with 14 nucleotides matching TRBD2. Germline-derived CDR1 and CDR2 are SGHNT and YENEEA. V was pared by 6 bases and J by 1 base, with 12 bases of the junction left unmatched. CDR3 length: 19 amino acids. The CDR3 spells CASSSLGLAGGRRTDTQYF. The CDR3 coding sequence is TGTGCCAGCAGTTCGCTCGGACTAGCGGGGGGTCGACGCACAGATACGCAGTATTTT. Variable domain in full (rest from reference TRBV11-3 and TRBJ2-3): EAGVVQSPRYKIIEKKQPVAFWCNPISGHNTLYWYLQNLGQGPELLIRYENEEAVDDSQLPKDRFSAERLKGVDSTLKIQPAELGDSAVYLCASSSLGLAGGRRTDTQYFGPGTRLTVL.

The V call is TRBV5-1, the J call TRBJ2-3, with D possibly being TRBD2 (7 bases). This CDR3 contains 17 residues. Trimming pared 1 base from V and 5 bases from J, leaving 20 bases between. CDR1 is SGHRS, CDR2 YFSETQ, per germline. CDR3 nucleotide sequence: TGCGCCAGCAGCTTGTTAGGGAGGGGGGGCTTTGGAGATACGCAGTATTTT. Protein: CASSLLGRGGFGDTQYF.

This chain uses TRBV5-1 with TRBJ2-1; TRBD2 matches 9 bases. Losses at the gene ends were 0 bases for V and 8 bases for J; bases not matched to a gene: 9. The CDR3 spans 16 residues. Germline V gene sequence: CDR1 SGHRS, CDR2 YFSETQ. DNA of the CDR3: TGCGCCAGCAGCTTGGTCCGGACTAGCGAGTTGGATGAGCAGTTCTTC. It translates to CASSLVRTSELDEQFF.

The chain has TRBV3-1 (or the pseudogene TRBV3-2) and TRBJ2-3, with TRBD2 matching over 8 bases. Germline CDR1 reads LGHDT; CDR2 reads YNNKEL (reference sequence). The V and J ends lost 0 bases and 0 bases, in that order; junction bases with no gene match: 5. The CDR3 is 17 amino acids. The CDR3 region is CASSQDASGGSTDTQYF. CDR3 DNA: TGTGCCAGCAGCCAAGATGCCAGCGGGGGCAGCACAGATACGCAGTATTTT.

This chain joins TRBV25-1 and TRBJ1-3; TRBD1 might be the D (5 bases). This CDR3 is built from 16 residues. From germline, CDR1 is MGHDK and CDR2 SYGVNS. V was clipped by 4 bases and J by 1 base, with 14 bases between them. Here the CDR3 reads CASSGQLGPSGNTIYF. CDR3 in DNA: TGTGCCAGCAGTGGACAGTTGGGTCCTTCTGGAAACACCATATATTTT.

V gene TRBV3-1 (or the pseudogene TRBV3-2) combines with J gene TRBJ2-7; D unclear. In germline, CDR1 is LGHDT, CDR2 YNNKEL (reference sequence). Trimming shortened V by 1 base and J by 2 bases, and 9 bases separated the two germline ends. The CDR3 loop spans 14 amino acids. The CDR3 DNA follows: TGTGCCAGCAGCCAAGTTGACGGAGCCTACGAGCAGTACTTC. Translated, it gives CASSQVDGAYEQYF.

The rearrangement joins TRBV5-6 to TRBJ2-5; 11 bases map to TRBD2. The V segment lost 3 bases and the J segment 5 bases; nucleotides outside the gene matches: 9. CDR1 is SGHDT, CDR2 YYEEEE, per germline. This CDR3 is 16 amino acids long. The CDR3 DNA reads TGTGCCAGCAGCTACAGACGACTAGCGGGAAGTGAGACCCAGTACTTC. Its protein is CASSYRRLAGSETQYF.

The chain employs TRBV29-1 and TRBJ1-5; tentative D call: TRBD1 (6 bases). The CDR3 has 13 residues. Germline lookup yields CDR1 SQVTM and CDR2 ANQGSEA. V dropped 3 bases and J dropped 6 bases, with 12 bases sitting between them. This chain's CDR3 is CSVEQGLGQPQHF. As DNA, the CDR3 is TGCAGCGTTGAGCAGGGGCTTGGTCAGCCCCAGCATTTT.

This clone turned up a few times. The gene calls are TRBV5-1 and TRBJ1-2, with no clear D. This CDR3 is built from 13 residues. Germline V gene lookup returns CDR1 SGHRS and CDR2 YFSETQ. Trimming removed 4 bases at V and 2 bases at J, with 9 bases between. In DNA form, the CDR3 reads TGCGCCAGCAGCCAAGACGGGAACTATGGCTACACCTTC. Translation gives CASSQDGNYGYTF.

The chain employs TRBV19 and TRBJ1-3; D remains unclear. Trimming pared 4 bases from V and 2 bases from J, leaving 9 bases between. Germline CDR1 reads LNHDA; CDR2 reads SQIVND (reference sequence). This CDR3 is 14 amino acids long. CDR3 sequence (DNA): TGTGCCAGTAGTAGCCAGGTAGCTGGAAACACCATATATTTT. Its translation: CASSSQVAGNTIYF.

The sample holds one count of this clone. This sequence joins TRBV4-2 and TRBJ1-1; tentatively, D is TRBD1 (5 bases). Looked up from germline, CDR1 is LGHNA and CDR2 is YNFKEQ. Trimming removed 0 bases from V and 1 base from J, with 9 bases in between. This CDR3 has 15 amino acids. The CDR3 sequence: CASSQEGAENTEAFF. As DNA, the CDR3 is TGTGCCAGCAGCCAAGAAGGGGCGGAGAACACTGAAGCTTTCTTT.

The table lists this clone with a few counts. The V and J genes are TRBV11-1 and TRBJ1-1, with TRBD1 matching 7 bases. Trimming cost V 5 bases and J 0 bases; bases outside gene matches: 3. In germline, CDR1 is SGHAT, CDR2 FQDESV (reference sequence). The CDR3 totals 14 residues. CDR3 amino acids: CASSIQGLNTEAFF. The CDR3 DNA sequence: TGTGCCAGCAGCATACAGGGGCTGAACACTGAAGCTTTCTTT.

The genes are TRBV4-2 and TRBJ1-1; the D gene is possibly TRBD1 (5 bases). Germline CDR1 and CDR2: LGHNA and YNFKEQ. The ends were cut back, 3 bases at V and 1 base at J, with 12 bases in the middle. The CDR3 runs to 15 residues. CDR3 amino acids: CASSQFRGRNTEAFF. CDR3 bases: TGTGCCAGCAGCCAGTTCCGGGGGAGGAACACTGAAGCTTTCTTT.